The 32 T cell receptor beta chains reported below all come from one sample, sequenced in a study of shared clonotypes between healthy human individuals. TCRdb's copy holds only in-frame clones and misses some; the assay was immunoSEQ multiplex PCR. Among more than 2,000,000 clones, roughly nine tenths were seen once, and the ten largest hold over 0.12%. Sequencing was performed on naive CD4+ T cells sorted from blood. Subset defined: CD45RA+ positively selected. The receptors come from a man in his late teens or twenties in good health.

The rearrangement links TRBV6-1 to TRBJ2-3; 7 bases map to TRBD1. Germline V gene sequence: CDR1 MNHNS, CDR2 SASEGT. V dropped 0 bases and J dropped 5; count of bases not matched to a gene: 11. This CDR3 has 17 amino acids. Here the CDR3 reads CASSEALGDRRGDTQYF. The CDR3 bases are TGTGCCAGCAGTGAAGCGCTGGGGGACAGAAGAGGAGATACGCAGTATTTT.

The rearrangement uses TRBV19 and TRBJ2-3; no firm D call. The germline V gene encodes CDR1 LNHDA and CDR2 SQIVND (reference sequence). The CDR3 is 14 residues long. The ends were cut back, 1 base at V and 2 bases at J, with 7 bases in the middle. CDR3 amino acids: CASSIGSFTDTQYF. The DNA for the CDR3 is TGTGCCAGTAGTATAGGGTCGTTCACAGATACGCAGTATTTT.

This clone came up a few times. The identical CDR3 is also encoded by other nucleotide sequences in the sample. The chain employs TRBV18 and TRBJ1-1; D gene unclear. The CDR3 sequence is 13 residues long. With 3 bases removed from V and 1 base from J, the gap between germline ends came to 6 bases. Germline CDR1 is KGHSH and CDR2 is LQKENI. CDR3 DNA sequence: TGTGCCAGCTCACCGCTGCAGAACACTGAAGCTTTCTTT. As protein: CASSPLQNTEAFF.

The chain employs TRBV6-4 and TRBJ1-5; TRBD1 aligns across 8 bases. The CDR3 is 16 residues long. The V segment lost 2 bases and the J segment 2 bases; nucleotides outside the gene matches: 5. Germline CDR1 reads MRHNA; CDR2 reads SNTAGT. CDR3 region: CASSDPDRVGNQPQHF. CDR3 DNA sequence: TGTGCCAGCAGTGACCCGGACAGGGTCGGCAATCAGCCCCAGCATTTT.

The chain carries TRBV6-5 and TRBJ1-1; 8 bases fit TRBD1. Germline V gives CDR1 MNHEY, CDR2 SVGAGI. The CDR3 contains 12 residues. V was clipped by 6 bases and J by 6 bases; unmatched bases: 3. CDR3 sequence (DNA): TGTGCCAGCAGGACAGGGGTCCCTGAAGCTTTCTTT. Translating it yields CASRTGVPEAFF.

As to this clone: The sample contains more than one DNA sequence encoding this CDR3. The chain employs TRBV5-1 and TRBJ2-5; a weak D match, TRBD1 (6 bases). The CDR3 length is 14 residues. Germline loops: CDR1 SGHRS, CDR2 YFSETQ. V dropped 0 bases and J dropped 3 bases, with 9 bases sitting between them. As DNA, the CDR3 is TGCGCCAGCAGCTTGGCAGGGGACAAAGAGACCCAGTACTTC. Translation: CASSLAGDKETQYF.

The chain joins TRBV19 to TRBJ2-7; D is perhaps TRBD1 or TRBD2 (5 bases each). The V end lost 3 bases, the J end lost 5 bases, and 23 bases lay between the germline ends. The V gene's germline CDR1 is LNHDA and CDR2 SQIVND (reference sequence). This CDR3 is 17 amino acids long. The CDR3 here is CASSISKRAGAGHEQYF. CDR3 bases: TGTGCCAGTAGTATTTCGAAGAGGGCCGGGGCTGGGCACGAGCAGTACTTC.

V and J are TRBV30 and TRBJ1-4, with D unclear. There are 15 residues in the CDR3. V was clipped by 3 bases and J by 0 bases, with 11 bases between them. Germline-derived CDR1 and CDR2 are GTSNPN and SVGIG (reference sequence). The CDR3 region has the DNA TGTGCCTGGAGGCGACAAGATGCAACTAATGAAAAACTGTTTTTT. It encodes CAWRRQDATNEKLFF.

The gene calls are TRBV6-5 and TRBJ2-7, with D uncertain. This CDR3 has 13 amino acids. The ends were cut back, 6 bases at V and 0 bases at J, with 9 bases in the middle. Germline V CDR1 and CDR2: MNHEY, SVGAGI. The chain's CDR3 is CASRQPTSYEQYF. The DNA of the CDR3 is TGTGCCAGCAGACAGCCTACCTCCTACGAGCAGTACTTC.

CDR3 bases: TGCGCCAGCAGTGATCCTTGGACTAGCGGCTTATACGAGCAGTACTTC. Translating it yields CASSDPWTSGLYEQYF. This sequence joins TRBV10-2 and TRBJ2-7, with 10 bases aligning to TRBD2. Germline CDR1 WSHSY, CDR2 SAAADI. J lost 4 bases, V lost 3 bases, and 9 bases had no gene match. This CDR3 has 16 residues.

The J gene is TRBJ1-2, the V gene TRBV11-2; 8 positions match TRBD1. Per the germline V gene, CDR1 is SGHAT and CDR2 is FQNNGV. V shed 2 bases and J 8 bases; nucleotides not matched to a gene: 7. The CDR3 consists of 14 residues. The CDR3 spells CASSLFGSGGGYTF. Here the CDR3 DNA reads TGTGCCAGCAGCTTATTTGGGTCAGGGGGCGGCTACACCTTC. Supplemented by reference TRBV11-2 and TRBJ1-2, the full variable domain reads EAGVAQSPRYKIIEKRQSVAFWCNPISGHATLYWYQQILGQGPKLLIQFQNNGVVDDSQLPKDRFSAERLKGVDSTLKIQPAKLEDSAVYLCASSLFGSGGGYTFGSGTRLTVV.

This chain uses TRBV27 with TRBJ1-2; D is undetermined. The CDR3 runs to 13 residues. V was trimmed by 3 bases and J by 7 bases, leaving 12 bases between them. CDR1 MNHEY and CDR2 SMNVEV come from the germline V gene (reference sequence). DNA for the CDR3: TGTGCCAGCAGTTTCTCGGCAGGCCTTGGCTACACCTTC. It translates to CASSFSAGLGYTF.

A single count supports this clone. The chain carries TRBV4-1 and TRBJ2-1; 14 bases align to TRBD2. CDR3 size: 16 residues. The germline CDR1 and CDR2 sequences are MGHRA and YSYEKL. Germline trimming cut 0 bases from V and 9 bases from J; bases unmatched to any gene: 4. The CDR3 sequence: CASSQDWTSGGSEQFF. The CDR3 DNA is TGCGCCAGCAGCCAAGATTGGACTAGCGGGGGGAGTGAGCAGTTCTTC.

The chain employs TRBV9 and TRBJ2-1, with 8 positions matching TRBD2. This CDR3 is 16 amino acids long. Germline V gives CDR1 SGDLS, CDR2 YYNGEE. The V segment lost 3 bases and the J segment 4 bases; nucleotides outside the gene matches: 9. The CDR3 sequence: CASSEAGTSIYNEQFF. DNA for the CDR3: TGTGCCAGCAGCGAAGCGGGGACTAGTATTTACAATGAGCAGTTCTTC.

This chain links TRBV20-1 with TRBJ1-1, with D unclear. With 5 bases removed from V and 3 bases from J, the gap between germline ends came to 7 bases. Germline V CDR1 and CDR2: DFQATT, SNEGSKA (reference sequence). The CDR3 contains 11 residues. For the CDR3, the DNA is TGCAGTGCTCAAGATGACACTGAAGCTTTCTTT. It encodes CSAQDDTEAFF.

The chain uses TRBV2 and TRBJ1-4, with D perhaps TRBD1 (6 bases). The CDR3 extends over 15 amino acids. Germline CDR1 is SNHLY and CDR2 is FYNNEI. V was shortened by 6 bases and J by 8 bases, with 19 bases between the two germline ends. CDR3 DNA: TGTGCCAGCAGCTCCCCGGTAGGGAGGGGGGAAAAACTGTTTTTT. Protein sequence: CASSSPVGRGEKLFF. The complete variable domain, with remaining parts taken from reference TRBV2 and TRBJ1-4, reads EPEVTQTPSHQVTQMGQEVILRCVPISNHLYFYWYRQILGQKVEFLVSFYNNEISEKSEIFDDQFSVERPDGSNFTLKIRSTKLEDSAMYFCASSSPVGRGEKLFFGSGTQLSVL.

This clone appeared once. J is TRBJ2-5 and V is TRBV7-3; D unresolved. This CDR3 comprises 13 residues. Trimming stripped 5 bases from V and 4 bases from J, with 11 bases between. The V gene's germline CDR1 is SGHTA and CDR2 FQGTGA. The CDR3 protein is CASSRARGETQYF. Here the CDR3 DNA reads TGTGCCAGCAGCCGGGCCAGAGGAGAGACCCAGTACTTC.

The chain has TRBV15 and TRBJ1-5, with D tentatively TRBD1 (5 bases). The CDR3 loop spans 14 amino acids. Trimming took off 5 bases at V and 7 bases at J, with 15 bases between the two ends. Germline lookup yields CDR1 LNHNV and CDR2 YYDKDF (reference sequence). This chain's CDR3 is CATSQGRAGQPQHF. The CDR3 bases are TGTGCCACCAGCCAAGGCCGGGCAGGGCAGCCCCAGCATTTT.

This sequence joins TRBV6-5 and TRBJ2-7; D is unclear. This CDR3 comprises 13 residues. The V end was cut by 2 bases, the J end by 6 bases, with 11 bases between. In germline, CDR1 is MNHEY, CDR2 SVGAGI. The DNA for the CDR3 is TGTGCCAGCAGTTACGGGGTATCTACCGAGCAGTACTTC. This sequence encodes CASSYGVSTEQYF.

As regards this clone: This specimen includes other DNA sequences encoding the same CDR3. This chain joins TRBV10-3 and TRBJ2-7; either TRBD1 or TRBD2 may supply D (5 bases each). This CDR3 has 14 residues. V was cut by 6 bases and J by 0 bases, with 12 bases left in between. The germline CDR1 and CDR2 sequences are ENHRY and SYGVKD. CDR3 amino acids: CAISEGTVSYEQYF. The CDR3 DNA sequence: TGTGCCATCAGCGAAGGGACGGTCTCCTACGAGCAGTACTTC.

The CDR3: CASSDLREGSEQFF. The CDR3, as DNA: TGTGCCAGCAGTGACTTGCGGGAGGGCTCTGAGCAGTTCTTC. The rearrangement links TRBV6-4 to TRBJ2-1; the match to TRBD2 covers 9 bases. The CDR3 runs to 14 residues. In germline, CDR1 is MRHNA, CDR2 SNTAGT. V trimming: 1 base; J trimming: 9 bases; junction bases outside the gene matches: 4.

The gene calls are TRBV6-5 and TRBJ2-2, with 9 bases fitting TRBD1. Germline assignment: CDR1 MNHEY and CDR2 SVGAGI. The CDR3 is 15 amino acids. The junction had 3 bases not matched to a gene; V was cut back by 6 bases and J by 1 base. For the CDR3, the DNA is TGTGCCAGCAGGGACAGGGGTTTGAACACCGGGGAGCTGTTTTTT. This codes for CASRDRGLNTGELFF.

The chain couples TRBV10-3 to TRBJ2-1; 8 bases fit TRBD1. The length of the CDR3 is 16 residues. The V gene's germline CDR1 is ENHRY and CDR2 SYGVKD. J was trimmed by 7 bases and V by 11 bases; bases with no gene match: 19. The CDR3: CASQGVGRGPNNEQFF. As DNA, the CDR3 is TGTGCCTCTCAGGGGGTGGGCAGGGGGCCTAATAATGAGCAGTTCTTC.

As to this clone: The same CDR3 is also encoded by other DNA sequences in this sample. DNA of the CDR3: TGCAGCGTTGAGGGACGGGGCACCGGGGAGCTGTTTTTT. Amino acids: CSVEGRGTGELFF. This chain uses TRBV29-1 with TRBJ2-2; D is perhaps TRBD1 or TRBD2 (5 bases each). The germline V gene has CDR1 SQVTM and CDR2 ANQGSEA. Trimming pared 3 bases from V and 4 bases from J, leaving 9 bases between. The CDR3 sequence is 13 residues long.

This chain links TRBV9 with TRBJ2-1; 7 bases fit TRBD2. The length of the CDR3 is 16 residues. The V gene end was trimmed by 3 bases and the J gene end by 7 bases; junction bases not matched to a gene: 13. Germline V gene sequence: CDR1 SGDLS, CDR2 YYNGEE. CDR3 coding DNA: TGTGCCAGCAGCGAGCCTAAGTGGGAGGGCCAGAATGAGCAGTTCTTC. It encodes CASSEPKWEGQNEQFF.

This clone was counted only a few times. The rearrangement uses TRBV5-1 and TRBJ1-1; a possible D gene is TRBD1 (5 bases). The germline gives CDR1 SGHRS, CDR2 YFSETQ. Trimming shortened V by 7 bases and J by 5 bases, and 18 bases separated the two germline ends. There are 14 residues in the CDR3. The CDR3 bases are TGCGCCAGCCGTCGGATAGGGGTTGGGACTGAAGCTTTCTTT. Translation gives CASRRIGVGTEAFF.

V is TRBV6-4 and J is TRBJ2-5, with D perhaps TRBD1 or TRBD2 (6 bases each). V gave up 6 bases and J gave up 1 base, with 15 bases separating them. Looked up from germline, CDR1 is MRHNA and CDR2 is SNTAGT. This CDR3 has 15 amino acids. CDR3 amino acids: CASSLLGGRQETQYF. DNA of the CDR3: TGTGCCAGCAGCCTCTTAGGGGGGCGCCAAGAGACCCAGTACTTC.

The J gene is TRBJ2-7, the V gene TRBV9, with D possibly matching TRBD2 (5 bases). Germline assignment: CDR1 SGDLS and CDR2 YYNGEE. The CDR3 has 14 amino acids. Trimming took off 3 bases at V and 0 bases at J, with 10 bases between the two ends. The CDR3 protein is CASSGRGTSYEQYF. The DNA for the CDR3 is TGTGCCAGCAGCGGACGGGGAACCTCCTACGAGCAGTACTTC.

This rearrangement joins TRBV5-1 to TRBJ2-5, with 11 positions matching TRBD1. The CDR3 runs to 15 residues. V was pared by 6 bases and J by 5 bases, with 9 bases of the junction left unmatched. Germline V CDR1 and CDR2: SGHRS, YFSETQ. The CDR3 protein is CASNFGTGGRETQYF. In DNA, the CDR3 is TGCGCCAGCAATTTTGGGACAGGGGGAAGGGAGACCCAGTACTTC.

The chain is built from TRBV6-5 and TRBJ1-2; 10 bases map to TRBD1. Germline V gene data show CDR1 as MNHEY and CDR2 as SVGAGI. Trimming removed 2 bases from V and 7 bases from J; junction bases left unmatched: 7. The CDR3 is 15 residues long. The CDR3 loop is CASSYETGGRRGYTF. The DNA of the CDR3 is TGTGCCAGCAGTTACGAGACAGGGGGCCGGCGTGGCTACACCTTC.

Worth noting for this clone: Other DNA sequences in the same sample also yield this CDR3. DNA of the CDR3: TGTGCCAGCAGTGAAGCGCGAGGCTACGAGCAGTACTTC. It encodes CASSEARGYEQYF. V usage is TRBV6-1 and J usage is TRBJ2-7; D gene uncertain. Germline CDR1 is MNHNS and CDR2 is SASEGT. V lost 0 bases and J lost 3, with 6 bases in between. The CDR3 extends over 13 amino acids.

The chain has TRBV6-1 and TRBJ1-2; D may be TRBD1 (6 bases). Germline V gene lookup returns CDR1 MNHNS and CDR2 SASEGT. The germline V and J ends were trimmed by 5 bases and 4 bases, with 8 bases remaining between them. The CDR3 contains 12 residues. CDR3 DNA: TGTGCCAGCAGTCTACAGGGCTATGGCTACACCTTC. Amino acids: CASSLQGYGYTF.